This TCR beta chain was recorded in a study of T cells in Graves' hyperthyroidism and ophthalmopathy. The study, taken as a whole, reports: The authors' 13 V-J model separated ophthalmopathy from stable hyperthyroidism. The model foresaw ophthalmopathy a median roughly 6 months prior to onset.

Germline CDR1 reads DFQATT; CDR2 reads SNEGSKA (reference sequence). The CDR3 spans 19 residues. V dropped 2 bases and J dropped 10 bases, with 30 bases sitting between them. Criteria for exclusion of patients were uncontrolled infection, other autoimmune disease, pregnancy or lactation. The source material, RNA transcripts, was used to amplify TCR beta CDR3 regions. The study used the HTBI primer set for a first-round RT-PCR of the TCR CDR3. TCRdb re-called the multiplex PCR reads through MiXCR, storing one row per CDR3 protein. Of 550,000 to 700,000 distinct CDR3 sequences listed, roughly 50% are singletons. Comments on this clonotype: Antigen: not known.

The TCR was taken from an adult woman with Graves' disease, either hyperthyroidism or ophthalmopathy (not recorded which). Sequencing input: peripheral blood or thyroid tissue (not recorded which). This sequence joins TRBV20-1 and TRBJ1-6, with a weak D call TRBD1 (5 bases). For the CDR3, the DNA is TGCAGTGCTAGAAGTAGTCGGCTCGGAGGGACCGGGGAGCACTCACCCCTCCACTTT. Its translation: CSARSSRLGGTGEHSPLHF.